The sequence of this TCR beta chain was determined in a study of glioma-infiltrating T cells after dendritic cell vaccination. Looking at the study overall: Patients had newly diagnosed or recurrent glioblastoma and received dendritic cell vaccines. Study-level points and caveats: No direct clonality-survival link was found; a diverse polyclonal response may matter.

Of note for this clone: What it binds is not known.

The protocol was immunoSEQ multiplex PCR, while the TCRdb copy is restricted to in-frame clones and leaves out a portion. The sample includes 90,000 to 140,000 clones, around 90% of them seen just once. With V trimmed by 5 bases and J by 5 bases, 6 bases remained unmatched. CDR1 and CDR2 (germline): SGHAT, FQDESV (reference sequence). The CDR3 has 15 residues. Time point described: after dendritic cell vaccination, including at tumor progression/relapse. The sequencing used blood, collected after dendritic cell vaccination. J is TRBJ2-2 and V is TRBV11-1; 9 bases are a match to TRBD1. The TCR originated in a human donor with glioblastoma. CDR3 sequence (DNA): TGTGCCAGCAGCCCTGGGACAGGGTCGACCGGGGAGCTGTTTTTT. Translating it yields CASSPGTGSTGELFF.